The clone carrying this T cell receptor (beta chain) was counted only a few times. The antigen remains unidentified. A multiplex PCR was run with 60 Vbeta primers and 13 Jbeta primers. Profiling relied on immunoSEQ multiplex PCR, and the TCRdb table lists in-frame clones only, not all of them. Of 95,000 to 120,000 clones in the sample, 82% were seen once. The CDR3 has 15 residues. The V end was cut by 0 bases, the J end by 7 bases, with 15 bases between. Germline loops: CDR1 GTSNPN, CDR2 SVGIG (reference sequence). The data derive from a study of cytomegalovirus exposure and HLA in healthy donors. Points from the study as a whole: As a later analysis revealed, most CMV-associated TCR beta chains appeared HLA-restricted. Among immune exposure information, only CMV serostatus was available.

The sample consisted of PBMCs. This receptor was identified in a woman aged 18-29 years in good health and CMV-seronegative. V is TRBV30 and J is TRBJ1-4; D remains ambiguous. The CDR3 loop reads CAWSVGGGNGEKLFF. The CDR3 DNA sequence: TGTGCCTGGAGTGTAGGTGGCGGGAATGGTGAAAAACTGTTTTTT.